The T cell receptor beta chain described here comes from a study of beta chain features in type 1 diabetes. Findings and caveats of the study: The study found fewer insertions and more deletions at VDJ junctions in type 1 diabetes patients. Sequencing from cDNA could over-represent high-TCR-expressing cells. There was a moderate but significant shortening of TCRB CDR3s in all four CD4+ subsets of Type 1 diabetes patients. Relative to healthy donors, patients appeared to have naive, central memory and Treg TCRB repertoires that were more similar.

Expressed TCRB transcripts were sequenced because the isolated RNA had all been reverse transcribed beforehand. The method was immunoSEQ multiplex PCR; TCRdb's version includes in-frame clones alone and lacks a portion of them. The sample consists of about 260,000 clones, roughly 22% of them appearing once. Only a few counts were recorded for this clone. Its antigen remains unknown. This CDR3 is built from 16 residues. Trimming pared 0 bases from V and 0 bases from J, leaving 11 bases between. Germline V gives CDR1 GTSNPN, CDR2 SVGIG (reference sequence). Naive, central memory, regulatory and stem cell-like memory cells within the CD4+ compartment were sorted using CD45RO/CCR7/CD25/CD127/CD95/CD27.

The sequencing input was naive CD4+ T cells from blood. V gene TRBV30 combines with J gene TRBJ2-2; no firm D call. The source is a woman aged 40 to 50 with type 1 diabetes. The CDR3, as DNA: TGTGCCTGGAGTGTACTCGGCGGATCGAACACCGGGGAGCTGTTTTTT. It codes for CAWSVLGGSNTGELFF.